The clone carrying this TCR beta chain was observed at least ten times. Its matching antigen is unknown. Trimming pared 8 bases from V and 3 bases from J, leaving 20 bases between. This CDR3 is built from 16 residues. Molecular barcoding with unique molecular identifiers was used for the TCRbeta library. Using its own MiXCR run on the PCR reads, TCRdb lists one record per CDR3 protein. The sample lists some 220,000 distinct CDR3 sequences, approximately 10% occurring once. This sample was taken from a study of T-cell reconstitution after alpha-beta-depleted transplantation in children. Overall study findings and caveats: At one year after transplant, newly produced T cells mostly accounted for T-cell counts and diversity. In patients about two months after transplant, alpha-beta T cells reportedly arose from several hundred expanded graft clones. Surviving recipient T cells and thymic progenitors produced the high day-60 TCRbeta diversity seen in some patients.

The sample consisted of PBMCs, taken before TCRalphabeta/CD19-depleted stem cell transplant. The receptor was derived from a child less than two years old with acute myeloid leukemia, due to receive a stem cell transplant. The chain joins TRBV12-3 or TRBV12-4 to TRBJ2-1; possible D gene TRBD2, 5 bases. For the CDR3, the DNA is TGTGCCAGCCTCCAGCGGAGACCACCCCTCTACAATGAGCAGTTCTTC. It is translated as CASLQRRPPLYNEQFF.